This record concerns one TCR beta chain sequence. The antigen is unknown. Sequencing was performed with immunoSEQ multiplex PCR; in TCRdb, only in-frame clones are kept and a portion is missing. The repertoire holds roughly 200,000 clones, 80% to 95% seen once, with under 1.1% in the top ten. This sample stems from a study of T cell responses to AZD1222 COVID-19 vaccine. With 2 bases clipped from V and 4 bases from J, the junction kept 7 bases outside the gene matches. The CDR3 is 16 amino acids. Per the germline V gene, CDR1 is MNHEY and CDR2 is SVGEGT. Findings of the study overall: Unmutated variant regions are reportedly targeted by nearly half of spike-specific TCRs. Only after the peak T cell response were repertoires sampled. Baseline seropositivity occurred in only six AZD1222 recipients. There were vaccine-associated CD4 TCRs across spike, dominant at 160-218 and 743-854.

This sequence joins TRBV6-2 or TRBV6-3 and TRBJ1-2; 10 nucleotides match TRBD1. The receptor was isolated from an adult who received the MenACWY meningococcal vaccine as a control. Here the sequenced sample was peripheral blood, taken 28 days after the second dose of the MenACWY control vaccine. Here the CDR3 reads CASSYVPGQGIYGYTF. In DNA form, the CDR3 reads TGTGCCAGCAGTTACGTCCCGGGACAGGGGATCTATGGCTACACCTTC.